This T cell receptor (beta chain) was captured in a study of cytomegalovirus exposure and HLA in healthy donors. The PCR ran on 60 Vbeta and 13 Jbeta primers. TCRdb keeps only in-frame clones here, not all; method: immunoSEQ multiplex PCR. The sample contains 90,000 to 120,000 clones, roughly 73% of which appear only once. In the case of this clone: Its antigen is still unknown.

Broader study findings: Later on, an analysis found that several of the most significant clusters appeared to be linked to common viral pathogens, which included parvovirus B19.

The CDR3 is 17 residues long. V dropped 3 bases and J dropped 0; count of bases not matched to a gene: 6. Germline-derived CDR1 and CDR2 are MDHEN and SYDVKM. The chain employs TRBV28 and TRBJ2-3; the match to TRBD2 covers 10 bases. What was sequenced was PBMCs. The origin of this receptor is a man aged 30-40 years in good health and CMV-seronegative. The CDR3 reads CASSFGATSGSTDTQYF. The CDR3 DNA sequence: TGTGCCAGCAGTTTTGGAGCGACTAGCGGGAGCACAGATACGCAGTATTTT.